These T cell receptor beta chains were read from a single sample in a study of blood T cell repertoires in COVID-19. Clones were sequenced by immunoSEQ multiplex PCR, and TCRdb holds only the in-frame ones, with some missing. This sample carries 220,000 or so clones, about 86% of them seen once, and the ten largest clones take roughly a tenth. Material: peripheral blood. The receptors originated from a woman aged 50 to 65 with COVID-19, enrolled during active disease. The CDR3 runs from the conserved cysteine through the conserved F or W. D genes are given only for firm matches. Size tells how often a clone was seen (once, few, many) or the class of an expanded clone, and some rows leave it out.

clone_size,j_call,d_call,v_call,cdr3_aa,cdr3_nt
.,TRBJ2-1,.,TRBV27,CASSLLRGGNEQFF,TGTGCCAGCAGTCTACTGAGGGGGGGGAATGAGCAGTTCTTC
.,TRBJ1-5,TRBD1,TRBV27,CASRPTGGYQPQHF,TGTGCCAGCAGGCCAACAGGGGGCTATCAGCCCCAGCATTTT
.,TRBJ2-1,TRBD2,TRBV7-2,CASSLAGGPYNEQFF,TGTGCCAGCAGTCTAGCGGGGGGTCCGTACAATGAGCAGTTCTTC
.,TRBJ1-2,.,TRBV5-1,CASSLGRAYGYTF,TGCGCCAGCAGCTTAGGCAGGGCCTATGGCTACACCTTC
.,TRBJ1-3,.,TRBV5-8,CASSLMGVGNTIYF,TGTGCCAGCAGCTTGATGGGAGTCGGAAACACCATATATTTT
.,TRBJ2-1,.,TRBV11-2,CASSQGRGLFNNEQFF,TGTGCCAGCAGCCAAGGCCGGGGTCTATTCAACAATGAGCAGTTCTTC
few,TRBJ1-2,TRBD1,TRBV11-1,CASSPGQGRGYTF,TGTGCCAGCAGCCCTGGACAGGGACGTGGCTACACCTTC
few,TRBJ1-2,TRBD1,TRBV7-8,CASSLLGQGNYGYTF,TGTGCCAGCAGCTTACTGGGACAGGGGAACTATGGCTACACCTTC
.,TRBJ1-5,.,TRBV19,CASTDRGGDPNQPQHF,TGTGCCAGTACTGACAGAGGGGGGGACCCCAATCAGCCCCAGCATTTT
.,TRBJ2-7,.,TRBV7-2,CASSLSGPRGIEQYF,TGTGCCAGCAGCTTATCTGGACCTCGAGGGATCGAGCAGTACTTC
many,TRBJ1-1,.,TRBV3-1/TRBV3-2,CASSQDGGWSTEAFF,TGTGCCAGCAGCCAAGATGGGGGCTGGAGCACTGAAGCTTTCTTT
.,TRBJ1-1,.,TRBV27,CASSGRAEGTEAFF,TGTGCCAGCAGTGGAAGGGCTGAGGGAACTGAAGCTTTCTTT
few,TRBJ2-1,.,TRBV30,CAWSVRRDEQFF,TGTGCCTGGAGTGTACGCAGGGATGAGCAGTTCTTC
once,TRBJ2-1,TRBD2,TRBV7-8,CASSLRLAGAHHNEQFF,TGTGCCAGCAGCCTGAGACTAGCGGGGGCCCACCACAATGAGCAGTTCTTC
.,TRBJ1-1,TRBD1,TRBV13,CASSVGQGIEAFF,TGTGCCAGCAGCGTGGGACAGGGGATTGAAGCTTTCTTT
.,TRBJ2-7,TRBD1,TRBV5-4,CASSFWDRGEQYF,TGTGCCAGCAGCTTCTGGGACAGGGGCGAGCAGTACTTC
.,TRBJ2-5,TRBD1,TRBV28,CASSIDRGGETQYF,TGTGCCAGCAGTATCGACAGGGGGGGGGAGACCCAGTACTTC
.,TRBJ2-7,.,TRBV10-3,CASVKEGDYEQYF,TGTGCCAGCGTTAAAGAGGGGGATTACGAGCAGTACTTC
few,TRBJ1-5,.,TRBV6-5,CASIGGPGQPQHF,TGTGCCAGCATCGGGGGGCCGGGGCAGCCCCAGCATTTT
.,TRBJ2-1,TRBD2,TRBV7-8,CASSFSGGADEQFF,TGTGCCAGCAGCTTTAGCGGGGGGGCCGATGAGCAGTTCTTC
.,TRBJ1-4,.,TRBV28,CASSLRRGYEKLFF,TGTGCCAGCAGTCTAAGACGGGGGTATGAAAAACTGTTTTTT
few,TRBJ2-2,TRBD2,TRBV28,CASSLALAGARTGELFF,TGTGCCAGCAGTTTGGCACTAGCGGGGGCGAGGACCGGGGAGCTGTTTTTT
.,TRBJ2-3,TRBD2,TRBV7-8,CASSLTSRSTDTQYF,TGTGCCAGCAGCCTGACTAGCCGTAGCACAGATACGCAGTATTTT
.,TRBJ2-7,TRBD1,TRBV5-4,CASSPDRGRLHEQYF,TGTGCCAGCAGCCCGGACAGGGGGCGATTGCACGAGCAGTACTTC
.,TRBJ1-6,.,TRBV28,CASTIPPHGVAHSPLHF,TGTGCCAGCACCATTCCCCCCCACGGTGTCGCCCATTCACCCCTCCACTTT
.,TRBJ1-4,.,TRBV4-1,CASRRGGNEKLFF,TGCGCCAGCAGACGCGGGGGCAATGAAAAACTGTTTTTT
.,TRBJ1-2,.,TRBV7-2,CASSPRQGNSYGYTF,TGTGCCAGCAGCCCTCGGCAGGGAAATAGCTATGGCTACACCTTC
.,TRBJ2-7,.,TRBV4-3,CASSQEMETEQYF,TGCGCCAGCAGCCAAGAAATGGAGACCGAGCAGTACTTC
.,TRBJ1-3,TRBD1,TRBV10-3,CAISEGDRRNTIYF,TGTGCCATCAGTGAGGGGGACAGAAGAAACACCATATATTTT